Listed below are T cell receptor beta chains from one sample, sequenced in a study of blood T cell repertoires in COVID-19. Profiling relied on immunoSEQ multiplex PCR, and the TCRdb table lists in-frame clones only, not all of them. The repertoire consists of some 450,000 clones, with roughly 88% occurring once and the leading ten covering roughly 12%. The source material was peripheral blood. The receptors were gathered from a woman aged 45-59 years with COVID-19, enrolled during active disease. Both conserved end residues are part of each CDR3. Each record gives: J gene, V gene, D gene, clone size, CDR3 protein, CDR3 DNA. The D gene is left open where the match is weak. The size of a clone is reported for some rows only, either as once, few or many, or as a class for expanded clones.

TRBJ2-1 TRBV5-1 TRBD2 - CASSQAGPYNEQFF TGCGCCAGCAGCCAAGCGGGGCCTTACAATGAGCAGTTCTTC
TRBJ1-5 TRBV19 TRBD1 - CASSHGGLTGGSNQPQHF TGTGCCAGTTCCCACGGAGGTCTTACAGGGGGTAGCAATCAGCCCCAGCATTTT
TRBJ1-2 TRBV12-3/TRBV12-4 - - CASGRGANYGYTF TGTGCCAGCGGAAGGGGCGCTAACTATGGCTACACCTTC
TRBJ2-7 TRBV3-1/TRBV3-2 TRBD1 once CASSRSGTGTWEQYF TGTGCCAGCAGCCGATCCGGGACAGGGACTTGGGAGCAGTACTTC
TRBJ2-3 TRBV20-1 TRBD2 - CSASSLAGRSDTQYF TGCAGTGCTAGTTCGCTAGCGGGGCGGTCAGATACGCAGTATTTT
TRBJ1-2 TRBV5-1 - - CASGDGSGVNYGYTF TGCGCCAGCGGAGATGGATCGGGAGTTAACTATGGCTACACCTTC
TRBJ2-6 TRBV5-1 TRBD1 - CASSLAPQGQGAGANVLTF TGCGCCAGCAGCTTGGCCCCCCAAGGACAGGGGGCTGGGGCCAACGTCCTGACTTTC
TRBJ1-2 TRBV9 TRBD1 - CASSVQGASMGGYTF TGTGCCAGCAGCGTGCAGGGGGCATCAATGGGTGGCTACACCTTC
TRBJ1-2 TRBV25-1 - - CASSAHSYGYTF TGTGCCAGCAGTGCCCATTCCTATGGCTACACCTTC
TRBJ2-1 TRBV2 TRBD2 - CASTPIRGGPIYNEQFF TGTGCCAGCACCCCCATTCGGGGGGGCCCAATATACAATGAGCAGTTCTTC
TRBJ1-1 TRBV5-5 - - CASSLTSPNTEAFF TGTGCCAGCAGCTTAACTAGTCCGAACACTGAAGCTTTCTTT
TRBJ1-2 TRBV30 TRBD1 few CAWSPDRGDYGYTF TGTGCCTGGAGCCCTGACAGGGGCGACTATGGCTACACCTTC
TRBJ1-6 TRBV6-5 - once CAGSGDYNSPLHF TGTGCCGGTAGCGGGGACTATAATTCACCCCTCCACTTT
TRBJ2-6 TRBV5-1 - - CASSFTGLGANVLTF TGCGCCAGCAGCTTTACAGGGCTTGGGGCCAACGTCCTGACTTTC
TRBJ2-2 TRBV28 - - CATQKGFSGELFF TGTGCCACCCAAAAGGGGTTCTCCGGGGAGCTGTTTTTT
TRBJ2-2 TRBV5-1 TRBD1 - CASSPTGDPTGELFF TGCGCCAGCAGCCCAACAGGGGATCCTACCGGGGAGCTGTTTTTT
TRBJ1-1 TRBV4-1 - - CASSQGSLNTEAFF TGCGCCAGCAGCCAAGGGAGCTTGAACACTGAAGCTTTCTTT
TRBJ1-1 TRBV12-3/TRBV12-4 - - CASSRRQPEAFF TGTGCCAGCAGCCGTAGACAGCCGGAAGCTTTCTTT
TRBJ1-5 TRBV6-5 TRBD1 - CASSRTGSANQPQHF TGTGCCAGCAGCCGGACAGGGTCGGCAAATCAGCCCCAGCATTTT
TRBJ2-3 TRBV7-9 TRBD2 - CASSLATSGGSDTQYF TGTGCCAGCAGCTTAGCCACTAGCGGGGGGTCAGATACGCAGTATTTT
TRBJ2-7 TRBV1 - - CTSSPVAGASSYEQYF TGCACCAGCAGCCCCGTAGCGGGTGCCAGCTCCTACGAGCAGTACTTC
TRBJ2-7 TRBV5-1 - - CASSLVGGEVDEQYF TGCGCCAGCAGCTTGGTGGGAGGCGAAGTGGACGAGCAGTACTTC
TRBJ2-1 TRBV6-6 - once CASSYVLEGGHEQFF TGTGCCAGCAGTTACGTGTTAGAAGGCGGCCATGAGCAGTTCTTC
TRBJ2-5 TRBV28 TRBD2 once CASSLGTSGPQETQYF TGTGCCAGCAGTCTAGGGACTAGCGGCCCACAAGAGACCCAGTACTTC
TRBJ1-1 TRBV29-1 - - CSVEKATRAFF TGCAGCGTTGAGAAAGCGACCAGAGCTTTCTTT